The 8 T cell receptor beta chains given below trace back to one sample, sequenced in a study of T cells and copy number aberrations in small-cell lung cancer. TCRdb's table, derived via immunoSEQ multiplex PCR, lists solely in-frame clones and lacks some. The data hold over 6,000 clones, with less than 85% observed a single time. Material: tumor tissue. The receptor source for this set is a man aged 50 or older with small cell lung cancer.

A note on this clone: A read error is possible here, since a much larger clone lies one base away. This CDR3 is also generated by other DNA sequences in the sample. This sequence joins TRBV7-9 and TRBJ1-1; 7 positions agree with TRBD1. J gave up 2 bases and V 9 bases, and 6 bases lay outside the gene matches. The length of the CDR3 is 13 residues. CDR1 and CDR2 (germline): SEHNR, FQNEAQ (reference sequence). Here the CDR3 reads CASREGANTEAFF. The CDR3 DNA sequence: TGTGCCAGTAGGGAGGGGGCTAACACTGAAGCTTTCTTT.

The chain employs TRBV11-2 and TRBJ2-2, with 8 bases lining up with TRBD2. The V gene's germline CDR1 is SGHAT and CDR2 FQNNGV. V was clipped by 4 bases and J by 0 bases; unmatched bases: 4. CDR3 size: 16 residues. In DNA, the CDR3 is TGTGCCAGCAGCTCCAAGACTAGCGCGAACACCGGGGAGCTGTTTTTT. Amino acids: CASSSKTSANTGELFF. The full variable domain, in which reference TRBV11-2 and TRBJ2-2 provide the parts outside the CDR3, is EAGVAQSPRYKIIEKRQSVAFWCNPISGHATLYWYQQILGQGPKLLIQFQNNGVVDDSQLPKDRFSAERLKGVDSTLKIQPAKLEDSAVYLCASSSKTSANTGELFFGEGSRLTVL.

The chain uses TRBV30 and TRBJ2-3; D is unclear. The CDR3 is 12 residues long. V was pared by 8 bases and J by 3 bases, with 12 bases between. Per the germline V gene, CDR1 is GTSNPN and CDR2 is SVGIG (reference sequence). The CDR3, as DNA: TGTGCCCAAGCCAGTCTAACAGATACGCAGTATTTT. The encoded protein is CAQASLTDTQYF.

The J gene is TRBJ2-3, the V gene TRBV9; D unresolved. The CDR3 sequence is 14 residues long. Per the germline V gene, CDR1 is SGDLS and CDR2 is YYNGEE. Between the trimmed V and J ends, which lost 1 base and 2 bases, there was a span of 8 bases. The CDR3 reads CASSVFQYTDTQYF. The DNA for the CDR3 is TGTGCCAGCAGCGTATTCCAATACACAGATACGCAGTATTTT.

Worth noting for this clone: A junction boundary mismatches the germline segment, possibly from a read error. The CDR3 DNA is TGTGCTAGCAGCTTAGCCGAGGCGGATACGCAGTATTTT. Translated, it gives CASSLAEADTQYF. The chain has TRBV7-7 and TRBJ2-3; D is unclear. Germline CDR1 reads SSHAT; CDR2 reads FNYEAQ (reference sequence). The length of the CDR3 is 13 residues. The variable domain in full, completed from reference TRBV7-7 and TRBJ2-3, reads GAGVSQSPRYKVTKRGQDVTLRCDPISSHATLYWYQQALGQGPEFLTYFNYEAQPDKSGLPSDRFSAERPEGSISTLTIQRTEQRDSAMYRCASSLAEADTQYFGPGTRLTVL.

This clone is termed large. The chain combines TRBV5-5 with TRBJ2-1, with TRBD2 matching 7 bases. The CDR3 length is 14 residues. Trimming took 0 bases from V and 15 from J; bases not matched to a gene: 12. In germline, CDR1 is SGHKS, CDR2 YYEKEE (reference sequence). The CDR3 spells CASSLDASGPEGFF. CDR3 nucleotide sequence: TGTGCCAGCAGCTTGGATGCTAGCGGTCCCGAGGGGTTCTTC. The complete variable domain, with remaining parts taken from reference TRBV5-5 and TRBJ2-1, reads DAGVTQSPTHLIKTRGQQVTLRCSPISGHKSVSWYQQVLGQGPQFIFQYYEKEERGRGNFPDRFSARQFPNYSSELNVNALLLGDSALYLCASSLDASGPEGFFGPGTRLTVL.

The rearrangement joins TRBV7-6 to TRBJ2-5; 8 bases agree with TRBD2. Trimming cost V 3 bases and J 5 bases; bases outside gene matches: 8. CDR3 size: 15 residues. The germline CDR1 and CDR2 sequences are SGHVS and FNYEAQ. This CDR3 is CASSFLSGRRETQYF. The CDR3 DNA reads TGTGCCAGCAGCTTTCTAAGCGGGAGAAGGGAGACCCAGTACTTC.

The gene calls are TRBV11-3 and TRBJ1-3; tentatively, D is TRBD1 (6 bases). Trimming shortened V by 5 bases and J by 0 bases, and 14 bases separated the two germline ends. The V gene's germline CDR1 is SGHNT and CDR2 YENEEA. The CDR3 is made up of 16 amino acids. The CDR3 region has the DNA TGTGCCAGCAGCACCATGGACAGTAGCTCTGGAAACACCATATATTTT. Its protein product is CASSTMDSSSGNTIYF.